This T cell receptor beta chain was captured by sequencing in a study of T cell repertoires in cytomegalovirus infection. Study-level background: HLA-B-restricted CMV epitopes that are well studied were used alongside recently identified HLA-C-restricted ones. Public TCR beta signatures provided an indication of both CMV infection and a matching HLA type.

In TCRdb, the reads were re-called with MiXCR into one record per CDR3 protein. The profile shows 310,000 or so distinct CDR3 sequences, approximately 25% of them singletons. J lost 4 bases, V lost 5 bases, and 2 bases had no gene match. The V gene's germline CDR1 is SGHTA and CDR2 FQGNSA. This CDR3 has 12 residues. The sample holds many counts of this clonotype. The antigen is unknown. Findings and limits, study-wide: Identification of carriers of CMV plus the relevant HLA was performed using cumulative public TCR beta family frequency. The ex vivo response was dominated by HLA-C-restricted CMV-specific TCR beta clonotypes.

The chain has TRBV7-2 and TRBJ2-7; TRBD1 matches at 7 bases. The sequence derives from a human donor in good health (CMV status not recorded). Some clones in this sample may be carry-over from other donors' samples. The specimen was cultured PBMCs, collected from culture after CMV antigen stimulation. The CDR3 region has the DNA TGTGCCAGCAGCCTGACAGGGTACGAGCAGTACTTC. Encoded protein: CASSLTGYEQYF. Looking up the rest from reference TRBV7-2 and TRBJ2-7 gives the full variable domain: GAGVSQSPSNKVTEKGKDVELRCDPISGHTALYWYRQSLGQGLEFLIYFQGNSAPDKSGLPSDRFSAERTGGSVSTLTIQRTQQEDSAVYLCASSLTGYEQYFGPGTRLTVT.